These 28 T cell receptor beta chains share one sample of origin, sequenced in a study of tumor-infiltrating lymphocytes in primary liver carcinoma. For each extraction, RNA and DNA were obtained together from about 21-30 mg of unsorted bulk tissue. Production of TCR beta cDNA used approximately 0.55 ug total RNA together with a constant-region primer. Employing slightly modified ARM-PCR, three nested multiplex PCR rounds were run, and these gave rise to the TCR beta libraries. For approximately 9 cycles apiece, the opening two PCR rounds ran with TRBV1-TRBV30 forward primers and a C-beta reverse primer. TCRdb redid the calling of the multiplex PCR reads with MiXCR, one entry per CDR3 protein. The sample has some 94,000 distinct CDR3 sequences, almost 70% seen once. The sample comprised liver tumor tissue from sampling region 5. As to subset: tumor region T5, tumor centre. The receptors were sampled from a woman aged 60-70 years with primary liver carcinoma and hepatitis B virus infection.

As regards this clonotype: Being one base from a much bigger clone, this may be a read error. The chain employs TRBV30 and TRBJ1-2; D gene uncertain. The CDR3 loop spans 14 amino acids. Germline V lookup: CDR1 GTSNPN, CDR2 SVGIG (reference sequence). CDR3 sequence (DNA): TGTGCCTGGAGAGGGATTTGGATTAACTATGGCAACACCTTC. This sequence encodes CAWRGIWINYGNTF. Full variable domain (missing parts from reference TRBV30 and TRBJ1-2): SQTIHQWPATLVQPVGSPLSLECTVEGTSNPNLYWYRQAAGRGLQLLFYSVGIGQISSEVPQNLSASRPQDRQFILSSKKLLLSDSGFYLCAWRGIWINYGNTFGSGTRLTVV.

A remark on this clonotype: An end of the junction does not agree with germline; a read error may underlie this. This rearrangement joins TRBV6-4 to TRBJ2-1; D gene uncertain. The CDR3 consists of 13 residues. Germline V lookup: CDR1 MRHNA, CDR2 SNTAGT. CDR3: CASSESVGLEQFF. DNA for the CDR3: TGTGCCAGTAGTGAATCCGTAGGTCTCGAGCAGTTCTTC.

The J gene is TRBJ1-1, the V gene TRBV11-2, with D uncertain. This CDR3 is built from 15 residues. Germline values: CDR1 SGHAT, CDR2 FQNNGV. The ends were cut back, 3 bases at V and 1 base at J, with 12 bases in the middle. CDR3 in DNA: TGTGCCAGCAGCTTTAGACAATACTGGAACACTGAAGCTTTCTTT. This translates into CASSFRQYWNTEAFF.

This clonotype was observed a handful of times. A single base separates this from a much larger clone, so it may be a read error. The gene calls are TRBV4-1 and TRBJ1-2, with no clear D. The CDR3 spans 13 residues. V dropped 4 bases and J dropped 7 bases, with 13 bases sitting between them. From germline, CDR1 is MGHRA and CDR2 YSYEKL. This CDR3 is CASSPLDRRGYTF. CDR3 bases: TGCGCCAGCAGCCCTTTGGACCGGCGTGGCTACACCTTC.

This clonotype has just one count. A junction end diverges from the germline sequence, so it may reflect a read error. The chain links TRBV11-2 to TRBJ2-1; D gene uncertain. This CDR3 is 14 amino acids long. Germline V gene data show CDR1 as SGHAT and CDR2 as FQNNGV. In DNA, the CDR3 is TGTACCAGCAGCCCTCGGACGGCTTACGATGAGCAGTTCTTC. It codes for CTSSPRTAYDEQFF. Supplemented by reference TRBV11-2 and TRBJ2-1, the full variable domain reads EAGVAQSPRYKIIEKRQSVAFWCNPISGHATLYWYQQILGQGPKLLIQFQNNGVVDDSQLPKDRFSAERLKGVDSTLKIQPAKLEDSAVYLCTSSPRTAYDEQFFGPGTRLTVL.

V gene TRBV4-1 combines with J gene TRBJ2-6, with a possible D match to TRBD2 (6 bases). Germline CDR1 MGHRA, CDR2 YSYEKL. V dropped 1 base and J dropped 0 bases, with 10 bases sitting between them. The CDR3 is 17 residues long. The CDR3 here is CASSQGGVGSGANVLTF. CDR3 coding DNA: TGCGCCAGCAGCCAAGGGGGGGTGGGCTCTGGGGCCAACGTCCTGACTTTC.

Only one count was recorded for this clonotype. The V gene is TRBV20-1, the J gene TRBJ1-5; D possibly corresponds to TRBD1 (5 bases). Germline values: CDR1 DFQATT, CDR2 SNEGSKA (reference sequence). V was trimmed by 0 bases and J by 0 bases, leaving 12 bases between them. This CDR3 is 16 amino acids long. The CDR3 loop is CSARDLVTASNQPQHF. Written as DNA, the CDR3 is TGCAGTGCTAGAGATCTGGTGACAGCTAGCAATCAGCCCCAGCATTTT.

The chain combines TRBV29-1 with TRBJ1-5, with a weak D call TRBD1 (5 bases). The J call may be faulty, since TRBJ2-3 better matches the DNA end. This CDR3 comprises 14 residues. Germline CDR1 is SQVTM and CDR2 is ANQGSEA. CDR3 sequence: CSASETDSNQPQYF. In DNA, the CDR3 is TGCAGCGCCTCAGAGACAGACAGCAATCAGCCCCAGTATTTT.

This clonotype has a single count. The junction differs from germline at one of its ends, possibly a read error. This chain uses TRBV6-5 with TRBJ1-1; possible D gene TRBD1, 6 bases. The CDR3 sequence is 15 residues long. Germline V gives CDR1 MNHEY, CDR2 SVGAGI. The CDR3: CSSSYGGALNTEAFF. CDR3 nucleotides: TGTTCCAGCAGTTACGGGGGGGCGCTGAACACTGAAGCATTCTTT.

This rearrangement joins TRBV2 to TRBJ1-1; possibly TRBD1 for D (5 bases). This CDR3 region has 15 residues. V was pared by 2 bases and J by 0 bases, with 10 bases between. Per the germline V gene, CDR1 is SNHLY and CDR2 is FYNNEI. This chain's CDR3 is CASSESSGMNTEAFF. In nucleotides, the CDR3 is TGTGCCAGCAGTGAAAGTTCAGGGATGAACACTGAAGCTTTCTTT.

This chain joins TRBV11-3 and TRBJ1-1; D unresolved. This CDR3 is built from 15 residues. Germline assignment: CDR1 SGHNT and CDR2 YENEEA. The CDR3 DNA reads TGTGCTTGCAACCTAACAGTAGGGATGAACACTGAAGCTTTCTTT. As protein: CACNLTVGMNTEAFF.

This clonotype was observed at least ten times. The chain carries TRBV12-3 or TRBV12-4 and TRBJ2-1; no reliable D call. With 6 bases removed from V and 6 bases from J, the gap between germline ends came to 6 bases. The CDR3 runs to 11 residues. In nucleotides, the CDR3 is TGTGCCAGCAGCCAGAGCAATGAGCAGTTCTTC. Its protein is CASSQSNEQFF.

With regard to this clonotype: One junction end disagrees with the germline gene, perhaps due to a read error. The rearrangement joins TRBV29-1 to TRBJ2-1; 10 bases are shared with TRBD2. CDR1 and CDR2 (germline): SQVTM, ANQGSEA. CDR3 size: 14 residues. The CDR3 DNA reads as TGCAGCGTTGAAGGGACTAGCGGACACAATGAGAAGTTGTTC. This gives the protein CSVEGTSGHNEKLF.

Concerning this clonotype itself: Given a much more abundant clone one base away, this may be a read error. The chain carries TRBV14 and TRBJ2-1, with 7 nucleotides matching TRBD2. This CDR3 comprises 18 residues. Germline V gene lookup returns CDR1 SGHDN and CDR2 FVKESK. CDR3 in DNA: TGTGCCAGCAGCCAACGACAACTAGCGCGGAAATCCTACAATGAGCGGTTCTTC. Its protein is CASSQRQLARKSYNERFF.

This clonotype was found once. The CDR3 end shows no conserved phenylalanine or tryptophan, and so a read error is likely. The chain recombines TRBV29-1 with TRBJ2-7; D is undetermined. Trimming stripped 8 bases from V and 1 base from J, with 12 bases between. Per germline, CDR1 SQVTM and CDR2 ANQGSEA. The CDR3 has 12 amino acids. Written as DNA, the CDR3 is TGCAGCCTTGCCCTAGGGTCCTACGAGCAGTACTAC. Residues: CSLALGSYEQYY.

The genes are TRBV7-9 and TRBJ2-7, with D perhaps matching TRBD2 (6 bases). Germline CDR1 SEHNR, CDR2 FQNEAQ (reference sequence). The ends were cut back, 2 bases at V and 2 bases at J, with 13 bases in the middle. The CDR3 consists of 15 residues. The CDR3 sequence is CASSLTPSGAYEQYF. The CDR3 DNA follows: TGTGCCAGCAGCTTAACGCCCTCGGGGGCCTACGAGCAGTACTTC.

The chain carries TRBV11-2 and TRBJ2-2, with D perhaps TRBD2 (6 bases). Germline V gene data show CDR1 as SGHAT and CDR2 as FQNNGV. The CDR3 contains 14 residues. The CDR3, as DNA: TGTACTAGCAGCTTAGATCGTCAGGCCGGGGAGCTGTTTTTT. Its translation is CTSSLDRQAGELFF.

This clonotype was found many times. The chain recombines TRBV6-6 with TRBJ2-1; 8 bases match TRBD1. Germline V lookup: CDR1 MNHNY, CDR2 SVGAGI (reference sequence). This CDR3 contains 17 residues. Trimming took 3 bases from V and 2 from J; bases not matched to a gene: 9. The CDR3 bases are TGTGCCAGCAGTTATACGGCAGGGGGCTCGCCCTACAATGAGCAGTTCTTC. Translation gives CASSYTAGGSPYNEQFF.

V gene TRBV29-1 combines with J gene TRBJ2-3, with a possible D match to TRBD1 (5 bases). Germline CDR1 is SQVTM and CDR2 is ANQGSEA. This CDR3 has 14 amino acids. As DNA, the CDR3 is TGCAACGTCGGTTTAGGGGTTAGCACAGATACGCAGTATTTT. Amino acid sequence: CNVGLGVSTDTQYF.

Concerning this clonotype itself: Since no conserved phenylalanine or tryptophan closes the CDR3, a read error is the likely cause. This sequence joins TRBV6-6 and TRBJ2-5; the D gene is possibly TRBD1 (6 bases). The germline V and J ends were trimmed by 6 bases and 2 bases, with 13 bases remaining between them. CDR1 MNHNY and CDR2 SVGAGI come from the germline V gene (reference sequence). The CDR3 totals 14 residues. The CDR3 nucleotides read TGTGCCAGCAGGCAGCAGGGGTCACAAGAGACCCAGTACCTC. Translated: CASRQQGSQETQYL.

The genes are TRBV5-1 and TRBJ2-6; D gene ambiguous. Germline V gene lookup returns CDR1 SGHRS and CDR2 YFSETQ. The CDR3 totals 15 residues. The V end lost 6 bases, the J end lost 0 bases, and 10 bases lay between the germline ends. The CDR3 is CASTLAPSGANVLTF. CDR3 bases: TGCGCCAGCACACTGGCCCCCTCTGGGGCCAACGTCCTGACTTTC.

To note about this clonotype: An end of the junction differs from the germline gene, which may be a read error. The chain links TRBV6-2 or TRBV6-3 to TRBJ2-1; D perhaps matches TRBD2 (5 bases). Germline lookup yields CDR1 MNHEY and CDR2 SVGEGT. The CDR3 runs 15 residues. The CDR3 protein is CANSYVSGGRGEQFF. The CDR3 nucleotides are TGTGCCAACAGTTACGTTTCCGGCGGGCGAGGTGAGCAGTTCTTC.

The V call is TRBV5-1, the J call TRBJ1-2, with D possibly matching TRBD1 (6 bases). V was clipped by 4 bases and J by 5 bases, with 12 bases between them. The CDR3 totals 13 residues. Germline V lookup: CDR1 SGHRS, CDR2 YFSETQ. CDR3 residues: CASSQDSMYGYTF. CDR3 nucleotides: TGCGCCAGCAGCCAGGACAGTATGTATGGCTACACCTTC.

V gene TRBV11-2 combines with J gene TRBJ2-1; D might be TRBD2 (5 bases). The V gene's germline CDR1 is SGHAT and CDR2 FQNNGV. CDR3 length: 16 amino acids. V shed 5 bases and J shed 13 bases, with 27 bases lying between them. As DNA, the CDR3 is TGTGCCAGCAGCCGACTAAATCCCGAGGTTGCCAATAAACAGTTCTTC. Amino acid sequence: CASSRLNPEVANKQFF.

This clonotype was picked up many times. V is TRBV6-5 and J is TRBJ2-7; perhaps TRBD1 as D (5 bases). Germline CDR1 is MNHEY and CDR2 is SVGAGI. CDR3 length: 12 residues. Between the trimmed V and J ends, which lost 5 bases and 7 bases, there was a span of 12 bases. The CDR3 loop reads CASSARVGEQYF. Written as DNA, the CDR3 is TGTGCCAGCAGTGCCAGGGTTGGGGAGCAGTACTTC.

Of note for this clonotype: One junction end disagrees with the germline gene, perhaps due to a read error. The chain recombines TRBV10-2 with TRBJ2-3, with D perhaps TRBD1 (5 bases). Per germline, CDR1 WSHSY and CDR2 SAAADI. The CDR3 runs 13 residues. This CDR3 reads CASSGGRSDTQYF. As DNA, the CDR3 is TGCGCCAGCAGTGGGGGCAGGTCAGATACGCAGTATTTC.

There are a few counts of this clonotype. One end of the junction fails to match germline, which may point to a read error. The genes are TRBV9 and TRBJ2-7; D perhaps matches TRBD1 (7 bases). CDR3 length equals 15 residues. CDR1 is SGDLS and CDR2 is YYNGEE in the germline V gene. This CDR3 is CANSVRQGGYYEQYF. For the CDR3, the DNA is TGTGCCAACAGCGTCAGACAGGGAGGATATTACGAGCAGTACTTC.

This clonotype was detected ten times or more. This chain connects TRBV6-5 to TRBJ2-1, with TRBD2 matching over 10 bases. Looked up from germline, CDR1 is MNHEY and CDR2 is SVGAGI. This CDR3 region has 15 residues. V lost 8 bases to trimming and J lost 4 bases; unmatched junction nucleotides: 8. CDR3 DNA: TGTGCCAGCCGTCGGGGGACTAGCGAGTACAATGAGCAGTTCTTC. Amino acids: CASRRGTSEYNEQFF.